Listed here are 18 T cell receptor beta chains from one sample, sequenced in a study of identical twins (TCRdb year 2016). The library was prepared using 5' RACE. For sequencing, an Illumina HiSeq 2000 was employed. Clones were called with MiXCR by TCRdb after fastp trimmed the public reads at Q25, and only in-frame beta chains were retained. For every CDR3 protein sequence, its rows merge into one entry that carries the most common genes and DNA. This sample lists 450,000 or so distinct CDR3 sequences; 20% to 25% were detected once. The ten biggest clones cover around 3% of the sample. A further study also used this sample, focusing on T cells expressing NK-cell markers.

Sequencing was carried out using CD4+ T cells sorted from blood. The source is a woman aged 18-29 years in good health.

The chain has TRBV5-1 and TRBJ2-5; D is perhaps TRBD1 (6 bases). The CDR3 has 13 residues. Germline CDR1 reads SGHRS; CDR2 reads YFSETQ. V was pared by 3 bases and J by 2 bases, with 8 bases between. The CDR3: CASSSGTQETQYF. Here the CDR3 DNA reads TGCGCCAGCAGCTCCGGGACACAAGAGACCCAGTACTTC.

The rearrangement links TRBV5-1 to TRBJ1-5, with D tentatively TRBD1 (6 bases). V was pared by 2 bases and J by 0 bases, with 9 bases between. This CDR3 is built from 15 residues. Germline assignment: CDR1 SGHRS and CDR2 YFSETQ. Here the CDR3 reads CASSFRGGSNQPQHF. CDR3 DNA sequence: TGCGCCAGCAGCTTCAGGGGCGGTAGCAATCAGCCCCAGCATTTT.

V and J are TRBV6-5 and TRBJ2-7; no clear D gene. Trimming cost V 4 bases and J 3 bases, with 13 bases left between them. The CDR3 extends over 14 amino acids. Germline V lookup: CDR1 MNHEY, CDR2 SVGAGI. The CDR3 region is CASSSPGSLYEQYF. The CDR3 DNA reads TGTGCCAGCAGTTCTCCGGGCTCTCTCTACGAGCAGTACTTC.

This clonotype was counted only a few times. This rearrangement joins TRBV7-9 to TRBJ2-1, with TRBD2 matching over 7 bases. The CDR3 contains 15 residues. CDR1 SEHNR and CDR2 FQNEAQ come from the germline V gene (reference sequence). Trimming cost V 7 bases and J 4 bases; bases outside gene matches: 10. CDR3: CASTPPPGRYNEQFF. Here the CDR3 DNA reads TGTGCCAGCACCCCGCCACCCGGGAGGTACAATGAGCAGTTCTTC.

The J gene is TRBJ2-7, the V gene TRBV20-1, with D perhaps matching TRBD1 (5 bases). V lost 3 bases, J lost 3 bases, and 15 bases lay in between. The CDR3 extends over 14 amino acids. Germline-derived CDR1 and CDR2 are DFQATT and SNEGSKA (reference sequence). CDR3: CSARPRVILYEQYF. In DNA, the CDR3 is TGCAGTGCTAGGCCCAGGGTAATTCTCTACGAGCAGTACTTC.

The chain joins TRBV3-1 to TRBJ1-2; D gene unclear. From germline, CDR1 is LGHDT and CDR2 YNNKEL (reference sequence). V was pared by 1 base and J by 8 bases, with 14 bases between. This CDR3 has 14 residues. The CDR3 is CASSQAGGVPGYTF. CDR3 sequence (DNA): TGTGCCAGCAGCCAAGCAGGCGGGGTACCCGGCTACACCTTC.

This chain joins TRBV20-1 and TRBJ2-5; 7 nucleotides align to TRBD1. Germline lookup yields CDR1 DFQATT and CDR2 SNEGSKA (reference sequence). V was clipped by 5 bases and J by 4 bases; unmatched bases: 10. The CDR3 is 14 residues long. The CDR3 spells CSAALGQAGETQYF. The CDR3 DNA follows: TGCAGTGCTGCCCTTGGACAGGCCGGAGAGACCCAGTACTTC.

The CDR3 DNA follows: TGCGCCAGCAGCCAAGGGTTCCCAGACACAGATACGCAGTATTTT. This sequence encodes CASSQGFPDTDTQYF. The chain joins TRBV4-3 to TRBJ2-3; D call uncertain. The V and J ends lost 1 base and 2 bases respectively, with 10 bases between them. This CDR3 comprises 15 residues. Germline V gene lookup returns CDR1 LGHNA and CDR2 YSLEER.

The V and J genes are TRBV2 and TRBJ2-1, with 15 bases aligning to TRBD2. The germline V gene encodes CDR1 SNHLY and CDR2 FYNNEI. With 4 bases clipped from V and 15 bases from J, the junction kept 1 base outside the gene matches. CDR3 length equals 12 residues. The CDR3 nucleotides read TGTGCCAGCAGTGCGGGACTAGCGGGGGGGTTCTTC. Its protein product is CASSAGLAGGFF. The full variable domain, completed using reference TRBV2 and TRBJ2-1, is EPEVTQTPSHQVTQMGQEVILRCVPISNHLYFYWYRQILGQKVEFLVSFYNNEISEKSEIFDDQFSVERPDGSNFTLKIRSTKLEDSAMYFCASSAGLAGGFFGPGTRLTVL.

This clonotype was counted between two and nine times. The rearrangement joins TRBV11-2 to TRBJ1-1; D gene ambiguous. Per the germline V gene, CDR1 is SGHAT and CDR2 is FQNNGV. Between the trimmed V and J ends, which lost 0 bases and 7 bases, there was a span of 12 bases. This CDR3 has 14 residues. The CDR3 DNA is TGTGCCAGCAGCTTAGATCCTGGCAGAAGTGAAGCTTTCTTT. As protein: CASSLDPGRSEAFF. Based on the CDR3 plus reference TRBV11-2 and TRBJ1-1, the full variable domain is EAGVAQSPRYKIIEKRQSVAFWCNPISGHATLYWYQQILGQGPKLLIQFQNNGVVDDSQLPKDRFSAERLKGVDSTLKIQPAKLEDSAVYLCASSLDPGRSEAFFGQGTRLTVV.

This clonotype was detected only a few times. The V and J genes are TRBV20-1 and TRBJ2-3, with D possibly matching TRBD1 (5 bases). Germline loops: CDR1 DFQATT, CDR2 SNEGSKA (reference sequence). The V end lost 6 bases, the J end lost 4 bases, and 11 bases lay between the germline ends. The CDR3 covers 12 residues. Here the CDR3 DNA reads TGCAGTGCAAAGGGGCCGGCAGATACGCAGTATTTT. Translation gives CSAKGPADTQYF.

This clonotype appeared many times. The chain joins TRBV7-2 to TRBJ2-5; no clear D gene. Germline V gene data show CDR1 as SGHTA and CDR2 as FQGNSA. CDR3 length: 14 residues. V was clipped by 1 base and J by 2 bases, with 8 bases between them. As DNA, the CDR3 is TGTGCCAGCAGCTTAGTGCCGTGGCAAGAGACCCAGTACTTC. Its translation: CASSLVPWQETQYF.

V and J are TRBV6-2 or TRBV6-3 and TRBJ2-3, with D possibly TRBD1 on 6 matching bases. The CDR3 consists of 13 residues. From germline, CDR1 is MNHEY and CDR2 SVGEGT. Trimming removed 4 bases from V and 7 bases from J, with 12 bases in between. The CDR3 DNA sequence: TGTGCCAGCAGTTCCAGGGGTCGGAATACGCAGTATTTT. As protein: CASSSRGRNTQYF.

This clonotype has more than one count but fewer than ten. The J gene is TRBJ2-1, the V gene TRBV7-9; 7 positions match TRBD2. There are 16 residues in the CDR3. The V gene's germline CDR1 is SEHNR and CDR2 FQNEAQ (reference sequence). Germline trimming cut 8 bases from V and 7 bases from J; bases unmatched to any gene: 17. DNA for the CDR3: TGTGCCAGCCTCAAGGGAGCGGGGCACGAATTAAATGAGCAGTTCTTC. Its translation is CASLKGAGHELNEQFF.

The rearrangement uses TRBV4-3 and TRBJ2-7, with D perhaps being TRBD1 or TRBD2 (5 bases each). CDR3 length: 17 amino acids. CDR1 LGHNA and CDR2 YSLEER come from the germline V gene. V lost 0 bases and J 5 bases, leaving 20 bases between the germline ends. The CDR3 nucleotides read TGCGCCAGCAGCCAAGAGGTTCGGGGCAGGGTGTCCCACGAGCAGTACTTC. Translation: CASSQEVRGRVSHEQYF.

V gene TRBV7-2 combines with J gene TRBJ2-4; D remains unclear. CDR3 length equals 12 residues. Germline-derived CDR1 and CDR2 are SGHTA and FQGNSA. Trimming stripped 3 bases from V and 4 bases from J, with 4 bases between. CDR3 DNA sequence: TGTGCCAGCAGCTTTGAGAAAAACATTCAGTACTTC. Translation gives CASSFEKNIQYF.

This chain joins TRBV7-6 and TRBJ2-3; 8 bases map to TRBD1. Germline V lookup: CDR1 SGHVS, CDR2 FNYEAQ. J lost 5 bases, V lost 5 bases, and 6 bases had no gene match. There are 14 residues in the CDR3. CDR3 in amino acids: CASSLGQGIDTQYF. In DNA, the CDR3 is TGTGCCAGCAGCCTCGGACAGGGTATAGATACGCAGTATTTT.

The CDR3 here is CASSFGDRGGDGYTF. Here the CDR3 DNA reads TGCGCCAGCAGCTTTGGCGACAGGGGAGGCGATGGCTACACCTTC. The gene calls are TRBV5-1 and TRBJ1-2, with TRBD1 matching 8 bases. V lost 2 bases and J lost 6; bases outside the gene matches: 9. Germline CDR1 SGHRS, CDR2 YFSETQ. The CDR3 totals 15 residues.